This TCR beta chain was recovered during a study of Graves' ophthalmopathy and Graves' hyperthyroidism. As concerns this clonotype: A junction end diverges from the germline sequence, so it may reflect a read error.

This CDR3 contains 14 residues. Germline V gene sequence: CDR1 SGHAT, CDR2 FQNNGV. Investigators amplified TCR beta CDR3 regions from RNA transcripts. Following a first-round RT-PCR that used HTBI primers, a second-round multiplex PCR was carried out. TCRdb re-derived calls from the multiplex PCR reads in MiXCR, one entry per CDR3 protein. The sample gives around 43,000 distinct CDR3 sequences, approximately 52% of which show up once; roughly 18% is in the top ten. The receptor comes from an adult man with Graves' ophthalmopathy. Sequenced material: peripheral blood. The chain combines TRBV11-2 with TRBJ2-3, with a possible D match to TRBD1 (6 bases). CDR3 in amino acids: CASSLGGTTRTLYF. The CDR3 bases are TGTGCCAGCAGCTTAGGTGGGACAACGCGTACGCTGTATTTT.